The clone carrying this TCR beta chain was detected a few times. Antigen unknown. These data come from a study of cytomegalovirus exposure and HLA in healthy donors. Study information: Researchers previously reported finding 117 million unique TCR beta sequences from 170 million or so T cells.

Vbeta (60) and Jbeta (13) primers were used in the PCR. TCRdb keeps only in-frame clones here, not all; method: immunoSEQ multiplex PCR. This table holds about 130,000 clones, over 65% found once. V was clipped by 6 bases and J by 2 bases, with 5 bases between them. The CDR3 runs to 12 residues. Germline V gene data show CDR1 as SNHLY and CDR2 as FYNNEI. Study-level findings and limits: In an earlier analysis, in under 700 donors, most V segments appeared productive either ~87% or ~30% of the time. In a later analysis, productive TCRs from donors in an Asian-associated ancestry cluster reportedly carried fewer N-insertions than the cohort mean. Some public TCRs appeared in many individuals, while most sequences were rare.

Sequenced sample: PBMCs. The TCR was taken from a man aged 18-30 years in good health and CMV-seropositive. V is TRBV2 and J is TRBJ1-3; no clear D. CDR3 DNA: TGTGCCAGCAGGCAGACTGGAAACACCATATATTTT. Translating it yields CASRQTGNTIYF.